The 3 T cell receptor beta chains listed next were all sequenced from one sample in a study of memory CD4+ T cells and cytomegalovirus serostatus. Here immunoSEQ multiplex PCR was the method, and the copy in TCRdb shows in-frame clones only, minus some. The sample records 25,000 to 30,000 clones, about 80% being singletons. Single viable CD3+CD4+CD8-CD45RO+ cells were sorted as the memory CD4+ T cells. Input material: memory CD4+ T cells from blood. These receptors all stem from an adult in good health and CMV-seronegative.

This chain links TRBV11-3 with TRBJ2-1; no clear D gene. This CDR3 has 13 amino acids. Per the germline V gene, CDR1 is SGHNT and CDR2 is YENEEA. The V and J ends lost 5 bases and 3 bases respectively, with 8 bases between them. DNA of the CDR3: TGTGCCAGCAGCACGAACCTCTACAATGAGCAGTTCTTC. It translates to CASSTNLYNEQFF. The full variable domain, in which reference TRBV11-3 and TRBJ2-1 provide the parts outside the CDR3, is EAGVVQSPRYKIIEKKQPVAFWCNPISGHNTLYWYLQNLGQGPELLIRYENEEAVDDSQLPKDRFSAERLKGVDSTLKIQPAELGDSAVYLCASSTNLYNEQFFGPGTRLTVL.

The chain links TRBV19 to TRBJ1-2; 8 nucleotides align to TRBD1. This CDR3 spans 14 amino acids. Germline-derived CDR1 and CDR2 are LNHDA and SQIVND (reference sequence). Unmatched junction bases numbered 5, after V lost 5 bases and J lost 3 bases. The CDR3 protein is CASSHRDRYYGYTF. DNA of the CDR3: TGTGCCAGTAGTCACCGGGACAGGTACTATGGCTACACCTTC.

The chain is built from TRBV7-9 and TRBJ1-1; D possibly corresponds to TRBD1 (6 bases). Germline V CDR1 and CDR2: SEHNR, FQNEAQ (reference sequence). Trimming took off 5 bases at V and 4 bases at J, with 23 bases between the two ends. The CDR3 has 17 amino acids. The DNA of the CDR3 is TGTGCCAGCAGCCCATCAAGGGGGTTCTCAAAAGGCACTGAAGCTTTCTTT. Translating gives CASSPSRGFSKGTEAFF.